A selection of T cell receptor beta chains follows, all from one sample in a study of blood T cell repertoires in COVID-19. Method: immunoSEQ multiplex PCR; TCRdb's copy keeps in-frame clones and lacks some. The sample yields 250,000 or so clones, about 91% seen once. Sequencing was done on a sample of peripheral blood. These receptor sequences come from a man at least 80 years old with acute or convalescent COVID-19. Both conserved end residues are part of each CDR3. D genes are given only for firm matches. Clone size is stated in some rows and not others, as once, few, many or a class when expanded.

.	TRBJ1-6	TRBV7-9	.	CASSLISLREGVSPLHF	TGTGCCAGCAGCTTAATTTCCCTACGAGAAGGGGTGTCACCCCTCCACTTT
.	TRBJ1-1	TRBV9	few	CASSVGSRGEAFF	TGTGCCAGCAGCGTAGGGTCGCGCGGTGAAGCTTTCTTT
TRBD2	TRBJ2-7	TRBV5-1	.	CASSLSGITYEQYF	TGCGCCAGCAGCTTGAGCGGGATCACCTACGAGCAGTACTTC
TRBD1	TRBJ2-2	TRBV29-1	once	CSVDPGQGAGGTGELFF	TGCAGCGTTGATCCGGGACAGGGGGCCGGAGGCACCGGGGAGCTGTTTTTT
TRBD1	TRBJ1-1	TRBV28	.	CASSPGGQVVTEAFF	TGTGCCAGCAGTCCCGGGGGACAGGTGGTTACTGAAGCTTTCTTT
.	TRBJ2-3	TRBV11-2	.	CASSPEGRLSTDTQYF	TGTGCCAGCAGCCCGGAGGGGCGGCTAAGCACAGATACGCAGTATTTT
TRBD2	TRBJ2-7	TRBV11-2	.	CASSPGGPYVEQYF	TGTGCCAGCAGCCCGGGGGGACCCTACGTAGAGCAGTACTTC
TRBD2	TRBJ2-2	TRBV19	.	CASSSDPGLAGTGELFF	TGTGCCAGTAGTTCGGACCCCGGACTAGCAGGCACCGGGGAGCTGTTTTTT
.	TRBJ1-5	TRBV19	.	CASSRQENQPQHF	TGTGCCAGTAGTCGACAGGAAAATCAGCCCCAGCATTTT
TRBD1	TRBJ1-5	TRBV7-9	.	CATQGDDQPQHF	TGTGCCACTCAGGGGGACGATCAGCCCCAGCATTTT
.	TRBJ1-4	TRBV4-3	once	CASSHEPTNEKLFF	TGCGCCAGCAGCCACGAGCCAACTAATGAAAAACTGTTTTTT
TRBD2	TRBJ2-1	TRBV7-3	.	CASSLQPGLAGVGEQFF	TGTGCCAGCAGCTTACAACCGGGACTAGCGGGGGTCGGGGAGCAGTTCTTC
TRBD2	TRBJ2-1	TRBV19	.	CASSILASGKYNEQFF	TGTGCCAGTAGTATCCTGGCTAGCGGGAAATACAATGAGCAGTTCTTC
.	TRBJ1-3	TRBV7-9	.	CASSPSTSSGNTIYF	TGTGCCAGCAGCCCGAGCACCTCCTCTGGAAACACCATATATTTT
.	TRBJ2-3	TRBV28	.	CASTTPTDTQYF	TGTGCCAGCACCACTCCCACAGATACGCAGTATTTT
.	TRBJ1-6	TRBV6-4	few	CASRDTGFDSPLHF	TGTGCCAGCAGGGACACCGGGTTCGATTCACCCCTCCACTTT
TRBD2	TRBJ2-4	TRBV7-9	.	CASSTAGVGDIQYF	TGTGCCAGCAGCACAGCGGGAGTAGGTGACATTCAGTACTTC
.	TRBJ2-3	TRBV5-4	.	CASSLWRVGTDTQYF	TGTGCCAGCAGCTTGTGGCGGGTGGGGACAGATACGCAGTATTTT
TRBD2	TRBJ2-7	TRBV24-1	.	CATSQGLGGGSYEQYF	TGTGCCACCTCGCAAGGTCTCGGGGGGGGCTCCTACGAGCAGTACTTC
TRBD1	TRBJ1-4	TRBV25-1	.	CASSESDRANEKLFF	TGTGCCAGCAGTGAATCCGACAGGGCTAATGAAAAACTGTTTTTT
.	TRBJ1-1	TRBV19	.	CASTRVAGMHTEAFF	TGTGCCAGTACCCGAGTGGCGGGGATGCACACTGAAGCTTTCTTT
TRBD2	TRBJ2-1	TRBV6-5	.	CASRGLAGYNEQFF	TGTGCCAGCAGGGGACTAGCGGGCTACAATGAGCAGTTCTTC
TRBD1	TRBJ1-2	TRBV5-1	.	CASRRDRQNYGYTF	TGCGCCAGCAGACGGGACAGACAAAACTATGGCTACACCTTC
.	TRBJ1-2	TRBV7-3	.	CASSPSGSDYGYTF	TGTGCCAGCAGTCCTAGTGGGAGTGACTATGGCTACACCTTC
TRBD1	TRBJ2-1	TRBV27	.	CASSSIPGQGSYEQFF	TGTGCCAGCAGTTCAATACCGGGACAGGGATCCTATGAGCAGTTCTTC
.	TRBJ1-1	TRBV5-5	.	CASSLAGGNTEAFF	TGTGCCAGCAGCTTGGCCGGGGGGAACACTGAAGCTTTCTTT
.	TRBJ1-2	TRBV12-3/TRBV12-4	once	CASSLQGSGYTF	TGTGCCAGCAGTCTGCAGGGGAGTGGCTACACCTTC
.	TRBJ1-4	TRBV19	few	CASSIWGRNEKLFF	TGTGCCAGTAGTATATGGGGGCGGAATGAAAAACTGTTTTTT
TRBD2	TRBJ2-1	TRBV18	.	CASSPPTGGYNEQFF	TGTGCCAGCTCACCACCAACGGGGGGATACAATGAGCAGTTCTTC
TRBD2	TRBJ2-6	TRBV6-2/TRBV6-3	.	CASSYSPSGGSGANVLTF	TGTGCCAGCAGTTATTCTCCTAGCGGGGGGTCTGGGGCCAACGTCCTGACTTTC
TRBD1	TRBJ1-2	TRBV5-6	.	CASSQGQPTNYGYTF	TGTGCCAGCAGCCAGGGACAGCCCACTAACTATGGCTACACCTTC
.	TRBJ2-5	TRBV5-5	once	CASSLKEGMETQYF	TGTGCCAGCAGCTTGAAAGAGGGAATGGAGACCCAGTACTTC
.	TRBJ2-5	TRBV9	.	CASSPPPGQQQETQYF	TGTGCCAGCAGCCCCCCCCCAGGACAGCAACAAGAGACCCAGTACTTC
.	TRBJ1-1	TRBV10-3	.	CAISPGQTNTEAFF	TGTGCCATCAGCCCGGGACAAACGAACACTGAAGCTTTCTTT
TRBD1	TRBJ2-1	TRBV9	.	CASSTRQGAYAEQFF	TGTGCCAGCAGCACACGACAGGGGGCTTATGCTGAGCAGTTCTTC
TRBD1	TRBJ2-1	TRBV19	.	CASSTHRGTYNEQFF	TGTGCCAGTAGTACCCACAGGGGTACCTACAATGAGCAGTTCTTC
.	TRBJ1-4	TRBV7-8	.	CASGQFNEKLFF	TGTGCCAGCGGACAGTTTAATGAAAAACTGTTTTTT
.	TRBJ2-2	TRBV19	.	CASIPRDTGELFF	TGTGCCAGTATCCCCAGGGACACCGGGGAGCTGTTTTTT
TRBD2	TRBJ2-3	TRBV5-5	few	CASSFQRETDTQYF	TGTGCCAGCAGCTTCCAGCGGGAGACAGATACGCAGTATTTT
.	TRBJ2-5	TRBV6-5	.	CASSYDRRQETQYF	TGTGCCAGCAGTTATGACAGGAGACAAGAGACCCAGTACTTC
TRBD1	TRBJ1-2	TRBV6-2/TRBV6-3	.	CASSPHTGGRNYGYTF	TGTGCCAGCAGCCCTCATACAGGGGGCCGAAACTATGGCTACACCTTC
.	TRBJ2-1	TRBV4-2	.	CASSAPAVSYNEQFF	TGTGCCAGCAGCGCTCCTGCGGTCTCCTACAATGAGCAGTTCTTC
.	TRBJ1-4	TRBV3-1/TRBV3-2	.	CASSQVLLGQRNEKLFF	TGTGCCAGCAGCCAAGTTTTGTTGGGGCAGCGAAATGAAAAACTGTTTTTT
TRBD1	TRBJ1-6	TRBV2	.	CASSGQGFSPLHF	TGTGCCAGCTCCGGACAGGGCTTTTCACCCCTCCACTTT
.	TRBJ2-1	TRBV7-2	.	CASSPRTVQNNEQFF	TGTGCCAGCAGCCCGCGGACAGTCCAAAACAATGAGCAGTTCTTC
.	TRBJ2-5	TRBV5-3	.	CAIQRGRGETQYF	TGTGCCATCCAAAGGGGGCGGGGCGAGACCCAGTACTTC
TRBD1	TRBJ1-2	TRBV12-3/TRBV12-4	.	CASKGQAIHGYTF	TGTGCCAGCAAGGGACAGGCGATCCATGGCTACACCTTC
.	TRBJ1-1	TRBV6-2/TRBV6-3	once	CASSYARVVEAFF	TGTGCCAGCAGTTACGCCAGGGTCGTTGAAGCTTTCTTT
TRBD1	TRBJ1-4	TRBV6-6	.	CASSRQGNEKLFF	TGTGCCAGCAGTCGACAGGGGAATGAAAAACTGTTTTTT
TRBD2	TRBJ2-3	TRBV5-4	.	CASNLGGTSGYTDTQYF	TGTGCCAGCAACCTTGGGGGGACTAGCGGATACACAGATACGCAGTATTTT
.	TRBJ2-3	TRBV7-3	.	CASSLNLRGTDTQYF	TGTGCCAGCAGCTTAAACCTACGCGGCACAGATACGCAGTATTTT
.	TRBJ2-3	TRBV28	.	CASSLRIGTLTDTQYF	TGTGCCAGCAGTTTACGGATCGGGACTCTAACAGATACGCAGTATTTT
TRBD1	TRBJ1-2	TRBV3-1/TRBV3-2	.	CASSQEEAGGETGYTF	TGTGCCAGCAGCCAAGAAGAGGCAGGGGGCGAGACCGGCTACACCTTC
.	TRBJ2-3	TRBV19	.	CASSIPPGSDTQYF	TGTGCCAGTAGTATCCCTCCGGGTTCAGATACGCAGTATTTT
TRBD1	TRBJ2-3	TRBV7-8	.	CASGEQGPDTQYF	TGTGCCAGCGGCGAACAGGGGCCAGATACGCAGTATTTT
TRBD1	TRBJ1-2	TRBV28	few	CASSLPPTGNYGYTF	TGTGCCAGCAGCCTACCTCCGACAGGGAACTATGGCTACACCTTC
.	TRBJ2-5	TRBV3-1/TRBV3-2	.	CASSHLRDSQETQYF	TGTGCCAGCAGCCACCTCCGGGACTCCCAAGAGACCCAGTACTTC